The 7 T cell receptor beta chains in this list originate from one sample, sequenced in a study of PD-L1 blockade in urothelial cancer. Time point defined: pretreatment peripheral blood. Repertoires were generated with immunoSEQ multiplex PCR, while TCRdb's copy carries only in-frame clones and drops some. The sample yields 40,000 or so clones, about nine tenths seen once. Material: PBMCs, obtained around atezolizumab (anti-PD-L1) treatment. These receptors came from a woman aged 55-69 years with urothelial cancer.

The rearrangement joins TRBV7-3 to TRBJ2-1, with TRBD2 matching over 10 bases. Germline CDR1 and CDR2: SGHTA and FQGTGA. J gave up 0 bases and V 5 bases, and 4 bases lay outside the gene matches. The CDR3 runs 16 residues. The CDR3 loop reads CASSPSSGGSYNEQFF. The CDR3 region has the DNA TGTGCCAGCAGCCCCTCTAGCGGGGGCTCCTACAATGAGCAGTTCTTC.

The V and J genes are TRBV9 and TRBJ2-5; 8 nucleotides align to TRBD1. The CDR3 runs to 15 residues. The J segment lost 5 bases and the V segment lost 1 base, leaving 7 bases of the junction unmatched. Per germline, CDR1 SGDLS and CDR2 YYNGEE. The CDR3 nucleotides read TGTGCCAGCAGCGTAACCCAGGGGGCCAGGGAGACCCAGTACTTC. This sequence encodes CASSVTQGARETQYF.

V gene TRBV10-1 combines with J gene TRBJ2-1; TRBD2 aligns across 10 bases. V was pared by 3 bases and J by 2 bases, with 1 base of the junction left unmatched. The CDR3 sequence is 15 residues long. The germline V gene encodes CDR1 WNHNN and CDR2 SYGVQD (reference sequence). CDR3 sequence (DNA): TGCGCCAGCAGTGACACTAGCGGGACCTACAATGAGCAGTTCTTC. This codes for CASSDTSGTYNEQFF.

V usage is TRBV5-1 and J usage is TRBJ2-2; no reliable D call. The CDR3 runs 14 residues. Germline CDR1 SGHRS, CDR2 YFSETQ. V dropped 1 base and J dropped 2 bases, with 6 bases sitting between them. CDR3 nucleotide sequence: TGCGCCAGCAGCTTGCCTAGTAACACCGGGGAGCTGTTTTTT. It yields the protein CASSLPSNTGELFF.

The chain employs TRBV28 and TRBJ2-7; 10 bases map to TRBD2. Germline V gene lookup returns CDR1 MDHEN and CDR2 SYDVKM. The CDR3 covers 17 residues. V shed 3 bases and J 3 bases; nucleotides not matched to a gene: 11. The CDR3 loop is CASSFPPGLAIHYEQYF. CDR3 nucleotides: TGTGCCAGCAGTTTCCCCCCGGGACTAGCGATACACTACGAGCAGTACTTC.

The rearrangement links TRBV6-5 to TRBJ2-5; D not certain. The germline V gene has CDR1 MNHEY and CDR2 SVGAGI. Trimming shortened V by 4 bases and J by 5 bases, and 11 bases separated the two germline ends. The CDR3 extends over 13 amino acids. The CDR3 sequence is CASSFGRRETQYF. DNA for the CDR3: TGTGCCAGCAGTTTTGGAAGGCGGGAGACCCAGTACTTC.

On this clone: Germline and junction disagree at one end, which may indicate a read error. The chain is built from TRBV7-7 and TRBJ2-1; no definite D call. The CDR3 is made up of 15 amino acids. Germline V gene sequence: CDR1 SSHAT, CDR2 FNYEAQ (reference sequence). The CDR3 nucleotides are TGTGCTAGCAGCTTAGCCGATGGCGGTTCCACTGAGCAGTTCTTC. Protein: CASSLADGGSTEQFF.